This entry features one T cell receptor (beta chain) sequence. Its antigen is unknown. TCRdb reanalysed the reads using MiXCR and keeps one entry per CDR3 protein. The profile shows about 740,000 distinct CDR3 sequences, roughly 36% of them singletons. This CDR3 comprises 15 residues. Trimming removed 2 bases from V and 0 bases from J, with 11 bases in between. Germline V gene lookup returns CDR1 MNHNY and CDR2 SVGAGI (reference sequence). The sample belongs to a study of T cell repertoires in cytomegalovirus infection. Looking at the study overall: Indications came from public TCR beta signatures; they pointed to CMV infection and to a matching HLA type. Findings of the study overall: CMV-specific TCR beta clonotypes restricted by HLA-C dominated the ex vivo response. Identification of carriers of CMV plus the relevant HLA was achieved through cumulative public TCR beta family frequency.

The V gene is TRBV6-6, the J gene TRBJ2-7; a weak D match, TRBD1 (5 bases). This TCR came from a human donor in good health (CMV status not recorded). Some clones in this sample may be carry-over from other donors' samples. The sample taken for sequencing was PBMCs. The CDR3 loop is CASSYPRASSYEQYF. In DNA, the CDR3 is TGTGCCAGCAGTTACCCCAGGGCGAGCTCCTACGAGCAGTACTTC.